Listed here are 18 T cell receptor beta chains from one sample, sequenced in a study of blood T cell repertoires in COVID-19 (dated by TCRdb to 2019 to 2021). To prepare the library, the immunoSEQ multiplex PCR assay was applied. Here the immuneACCESS table is served through TCRdb, limited to in-frame sequences with V and J called. Missing clones are a known gap in these copies; in checked studies unresolved V genes cover under half, and the rest lacks a known reason. For this sample there are around 100,000 clones; over 75% appear just once. Together, the top ten hold 7% to 9% of the sample. The source material was peripheral blood. These receptors were obtained from a man aged 30 to 45 in a cohort sampled during active COVID-19.

The J gene is TRBJ1-2, the V gene TRBV14; D uncertain. V lost 3 bases to trimming and J lost 4 bases, with 15 bases between them. Germline CDR1 is SGHDN and CDR2 is FVKESK. The CDR3 is 15 amino acids. CDR3 bases: TGTGCCAGCAGCCAGAATTCCGACGGGAGCTATGGCTACACCTTC. Its translation is CASSQNSDGSYGYTF.

V gene TRBV4-3 combines with J gene TRBJ1-6, with a weak D call TRBD1 (5 bases). Germline CDR1 and CDR2: LGHNA and YSLEER. The V and J ends lost 1 base and 5 bases respectively, with 21 bases between them. The CDR3 extends over 19 amino acids. This CDR3 reads CASSQVFIGQGLNNSPLHF. The CDR3 DNA sequence: TGCGCCAGCAGCCAAGTGTTCATAGGGCAGGGACTAAATAATTCACCCCTCCACTTT.

This chain connects TRBV2 to TRBJ1-4; D possibly corresponds to TRBD1 (6 bases). V shed 2 bases and J shed 3 bases, with 7 bases lying between them. Germline V lookup: CDR1 SNHLY, CDR2 FYNNEI. This CDR3 comprises 14 residues. This chain's CDR3 is CASSEQGSNEKLFF. The DNA for the CDR3 is TGTGCCAGCAGTGAACAGGGGTCTAATGAAAAACTGTTTTTT. Looking up the rest from reference TRBV2 and TRBJ1-4 gives the full variable domain: EPEVTQTPSHQVTQMGQEVILRCVPISNHLYFYWYRQILGQKVEFLVSFYNNEISEKSEIFDDQFSVERPDGSNFTLKIRSTKLEDSAMYFCASSEQGSNEKLFFGSGTQLSVL.

The table lists this clone with a count of one. The chain recombines TRBV19 with TRBJ1-1; D might be TRBD1 (6 bases). The V end lost 5 bases, the J end lost 3 bases, and 10 bases lay between the germline ends. Per germline, CDR1 LNHDA and CDR2 SQIVND (reference sequence). The length of the CDR3 is 13 residues. The CDR3 bases are TGTGCCAGTAGTCAACAGGGAGACACTGAAGCTTTCTTT. This codes for CASSQQGDTEAFF.

The chain has TRBV5-6 and TRBJ2-3, with 7 bases aligning to TRBD1. This CDR3 region has 17 residues. V was pared by 0 bases and J by 2 bases, with 9 bases of the junction left unmatched. From germline, CDR1 is SGHDT and CDR2 YYEEEE. In DNA form, the CDR3 reads TGTGCCAGCAGCTTGGCCGGGACAGTCGACGTCACAGATACGCAGTATTTT. It encodes CASSLAGTVDVTDTQYF.

The chain joins TRBV10-3 to TRBJ2-4; D not certain. This CDR3 spans 13 amino acids. V lost 6 bases, J lost 5 bases, and 11 bases lay in between. Germline V CDR1 and CDR2: ENHRY, SYGVKD. Here the CDR3 reads CAISLSTENIQYF. In DNA form, the CDR3 reads TGTGCCATCAGCTTGTCAACAGAAAACATTCAGTACTTC.

CDR3 residues: CASSYSIRGEQYF. The CDR3 coding sequence is TGTGCCAGCAGTTACTCGATCCGGGGCGAGCAGTACTTC. V is TRBV6-6 and J is TRBJ2-7, with a weak D call TRBD2 (5 bases). The CDR3 is 13 amino acids. Trimming took off 0 bases at V and 6 bases at J, with 9 bases between the two ends. Germline V gene lookup returns CDR1 MNHNY and CDR2 SVGAGI (reference sequence).

Only a few counts were recorded for this clone. This chain connects TRBV7-8 to TRBJ1-3; possible D gene TRBD1, 6 bases. Germline V lookup: CDR1 SGHVS, CDR2 FQNEAQ. Trimming took off 1 base at V and 4 bases at J, with 11 bases between the two ends. The CDR3 covers 15 residues. The CDR3 nucleotides are TGTGCCAGCAGCTTAGATACAGGGAAGGGAAACACCATATATTTT. This codes for CASSLDTGKGNTIYF. Full variable domain (remainder filled in from reference TRBV7-8 and TRBJ1-3): GAGVSQSPRYKVAKRGQDVALRCDPISGHVSLFWYQQALGQGPEFLTYFQNEAQLDKSGLPSDRFFAERPEGSVSTLKIQRTQQEDSAVYLCASSLDTGKGNTIYFGEGSWLTVV.

This clone occurred once. This chain connects TRBV6-2 or TRBV6-3 to TRBJ2-7; unclear D gene. CDR1 and CDR2 from the germline V gene are MNHEY and SVGEGT. Trimming cost V 6 bases and J 0 bases, with 6 bases left between them. CDR3 length equals 12 residues. In DNA, the CDR3 is TGTGCCAGCAGCCCCAGCTCCTACGAGCAGTACTTC. It specifies CASSPSSYEQYF.

The chain couples TRBV28 to TRBJ2-5; a possible D gene is TRBD1 (6 bases). CDR3 length: 14 amino acids. With 2 bases removed from V and 3 bases from J, the gap between germline ends came to 10 bases. Per the germline V gene, CDR1 is MDHEN and CDR2 is SYDVKM. The CDR3: CASSLGGREETQYF. The CDR3 DNA reads as TGTGCCAGCAGTTTAGGGGGCAGGGAAGAGACCCAGTACTTC.

The chain carries TRBV5-1 and TRBJ2-6; D uncertain. Trimming took 1 base from V and 0 from J, leaving 5 bases between them. Germline V gene data show CDR1 as SGHRS and CDR2 as YFSETQ. This CDR3 contains 15 residues. This CDR3 is CASSLTGSGANVLTF. For the CDR3, the DNA is TGCGCCAGCAGCTTGACGGGCTCTGGGGCCAACGTCCTGACTTTC. The complete variable domain, with remaining parts taken from reference TRBV5-1 and TRBJ2-6, reads KAGVTQTPRYLIKTRGQQVTLSCSPISGHRSVSWYQQTPGQGLQFLFEYFSETQRNKGNFPGRFSGRQFSNSRSEMNVSTLELGDSALYLCASSLTGSGANVLTFGAGSRLTVL.

The chain recombines TRBV5-1 with TRBJ2-7, with TRBD1 matching over 10 bases. The CDR3 totals 14 residues. Germline V gene data show CDR1 as SGHRS and CDR2 as YFSETQ. With 4 bases clipped from V and 7 bases from J, the junction kept 8 bases outside the gene matches. The CDR3 is CASSMRDRGDEQYF. The CDR3 DNA follows: TGCGCCAGCAGCATGCGGGACAGGGGTGATGAGCAGTACTTC.

The rearrangement joins TRBV30 to TRBJ2-7, with a tentative D call TRBD2 (5 bases). V was pared by 2 bases and J by 1 base, with 12 bases between. In germline, CDR1 is GTSNPN, CDR2 SVGIG (reference sequence). The CDR3 consists of 14 residues. In DNA form, the CDR3 reads TGTGCCTGGAGTATCGGGGTACTTTCCTACGAGCAGTACTTC. Translating gives CAWSIGVLSYEQYF. Drawing the rest from reference TRBV30 and TRBJ2-7, the complete variable domain is SQTIHQWPATLVQPVGSPLSLECTVEGTSNPNLYWYRQAAGRGLQLLFYSVGIGQISSEVPQNLSASRPQDRQFILSSKKLLLSDSGFYLCAWSIGVLSYEQYFGPGTRLTVT.

The genes are TRBV30 and TRBJ2-7; 7 bases line up with TRBD1. Germline CDR1 is GTSNPN and CDR2 is SVGIG (reference sequence). The V segment lost 0 bases and the J segment 2 bases; nucleotides outside the gene matches: 4. The CDR3 consists of 14 residues. The CDR3 is CAWSVPGQTYEQYF. As DNA, the CDR3 is TGTGCCTGGAGTGTCCCGGGACAGACCTACGAGCAGTACTTC. The full variable domain, its missing parts supplied by reference TRBV30 and TRBJ2-7, is SQTIHQWPATLVQPVGSPLSLECTVEGTSNPNLYWYRQAAGRGLQLLFYSVGIGQISSEVPQNLSASRPQDRQFILSSKKLLLSDSGFYLCAWSVPGQTYEQYFGPGTRLTVT.

The chain employs TRBV5-1 and TRBJ1-3; D not resolved. CDR1 and CDR2 (germline): SGHRS, YFSETQ. The germline V and J ends were trimmed by 0 bases and 4 bases, with 5 bases remaining between them. This CDR3 has 13 residues. The CDR3 nucleotides read TGCGCCAGCAGCTTGGCCGTCGGAAACACCATATATTTT. Amino acids: CASSLAVGNTIYF.

J is TRBJ1-4 and V is TRBV7-6; tentatively, D is TRBD1 (6 bases). Germline V gives CDR1 SGHVS, CDR2 FNYEAQ. CDR3 length: 15 residues. The V gene lost 10 bases and the J gene lost 3 bases, with 18 bases spanning the gap. Written as DNA, the CDR3 is TGTGCCAAGACACTCCTACAGGGAGCTAATGAAAAACTGTTTTTT. This encodes CAKTLLQGANEKLFF.

This chain uses TRBV18 with TRBJ1-2, with 8 bases identical to TRBD1. Unmatched junction bases numbered 7, after V lost 3 bases and J lost 1 base. Per germline, CDR1 KGHSH and CDR2 LQKENI. The CDR3 contains 16 residues. CDR3 in DNA: TGTGCCAGCTCACCGCCGGGACAGGATTATAACTATGGCTACACCTTC. Amino acid sequence: CASSPPGQDYNYGYTF.

This chain links TRBV5-4 with TRBJ2-3; weak D call: TRBD2 (7 bases). From germline, CDR1 is SGHNT and CDR2 YYREEE (reference sequence). This CDR3 is 15 amino acids long. The V end lost 2 bases, the J end lost 0 bases, and 10 bases lay between the germline ends. The chain's CDR3 is CASSFGGPSTDTQYF. The CDR3 bases are TGTGCCAGCAGCTTCGGGGGGCCGAGCACAGATACGCAGTATTTT.